The rows below give T cell receptor beta chains drawn from one sample of a study of Graves' ophthalmopathy and Graves' hyperthyroidism. TCRdb reanalysed the multiplex PCR reads using MiXCR and keeps one entry per CDR3 protein. Of 600,000 to 700,000 distinct CDR3 sequences listed, more than 40% are singletons. Material for sequencing was peripheral blood. These receptors were taken from an adult man with Graves' ophthalmopathy. The CDR3 runs from the conserved cysteine through the conserved F or W. The order of the fields is clone size, V gene, D gene, J gene, CDR3 DNA, CDR3 protein. A D gene is named only where the DNA matches it firmly. Clone size is given for some rows only: seen once, a few or many times, or a class if the clone is expanded.

NA	TRBV29-1	NA	TRBJ2-2	TGCAGCGTCACTACCGGGACAGGGGAGCTGTTTTTT	CSVTTGTGELFF
NA	TRBV7-2	NA	TRBJ2-6	TGTGCCAGCAGCTTAGTTTGGGGCGCTGGGGCCAACGTCCTGACTTTC	CASSLVWGAGANVLTF
NA	TRBV7-7	NA	TRBJ1-2	TGTGCTAGCAGCTTAGGCAGGGGTGGCTACACCTTC	CASSLGRGGYTF
few	TRBV5-4	NA	TRBJ1-1	TGTGCCAGCAGTTCGGACAGATGGAACACTGAAGCTTTCTTT	CASSSDRWNTEAFF
many	TRBV7-6	NA	TRBJ2-7	TGTGCGAGCCGCGGGTCTTCATACGAGCAGTACTTC	CASRGSSYEQYF
NA	TRBV4-1	NA	TRBJ1-1	TGCGCCAGCAGCCAAGAAGGCCGCGGGGGCACTGAAGCTTTCTTT	CASSQEGRGGTEAFF
NA	TRBV5-1	TRBD1	TRBJ2-7	TGCGTCAGCAGCTGGAACCGGGACAGAACCTACGAGCAGTACTTC	CVSSWNRDRTYEQYF
NA	TRBV5-1	NA	TRBJ1-6	TGCGCCAGCAGCTTTTCAGGGGATGCAGGCTCCTATAATTCACCCCTCCACTTT	CASSFSGDAGSYNSPLHF
many	TRBV7-2	TRBD1	TRBJ2-5	TGTGCCAGCAGCCAATGGACAGGGACCGCGCCTGGGACCCAGTACTTC	CASSQWTGTAPGTQYF
many	TRBV7-9	NA	TRBJ1-6	TGTGCCAGCAGTCAATCTCTCCAGGGGTATAATTCACCCCTCCACTTT	CASSQSLQGYNSPLHF
many	TRBV20-1	NA	TRBJ1-2	TGCAGTGCTAGAGATGGGAGGGTGTACTATGGCTACACCTTC	CSARDGRVYYGYTF
many	TRBV10-3	TRBD1	TRBJ1-2	TGTGCCATCAGTCCCGGGACAGGGGGAGACTTCTATGGCTACACCTTC	CAISPGTGGDFYGYTF
many	TRBV28	NA	TRBJ1-5	TGTGCCAGCAGCACATCAGGGGTTACTCAGCCCCAGCATTTT	CASSTSGVTQPQHF
few	TRBV27	TRBD2	TRBJ2-7	TGTGCCAGCACCGGACTAGCGGCAGGCTACGAGCAGTACTTC	CASTGLAAGYEQYF
many	TRBV11-2	TRBD1	TRBJ1-1	TGTGCCAGCAGGAGGGACAGGGTTTTGAACACTGAAGCTTTCTTT	CASRRDRVLNTEAFF
NA	TRBV5-8	NA	TRBJ1-2	TGTGCCAGCAGACCCTTGGGAAACTATGGCTACACCTTC	CASRPLGNYGYTF
NA	TRBV9	NA	TRBJ1-4	TGTGCCAGCAGCCGGACTTACGATAATGAAAAACTGTTTTTT	CASSRTYDNEKLFF
NA	TRBV7-2	NA	TRBJ2-7	TGTGCCAGCACCCTTCGATGGGGTACCTACGAGCAGTACTTC	CASTLRWGTYEQYF
many	TRBV7-9	TRBD1	TRBJ1-1	TGTGCCAGCAGCCAGGGGGCTGTCACTGAAGCTTTCTTT	CASSQGAVTEAFF
few	TRBV10-3	NA	TRBJ2-5	TGTGCCAGCAGTCCAATAAAGCGACCCGGAGAGCACTTC	CASSPIKRPGEHF
few	TRBV10-3	NA	TRBJ2-7	TGTGCCAGCAGTGAAGCCAGAGATAGCTACGAGCAGTACTTC	CASSEARDSYEQYF
many	TRBV12-3/TRBV12-4	TRBD1	TRBJ1-6	TGTGCCAGCAGTTCGCCCCGACAGGGGAATTCACCCCTCCACTTT	CASSSPRQGNSPLHF
many	TRBV7-8	TRBD1	TRBJ1-4	TGTGCCAGCAGCCCCTCCGGTGGACAGGGGGTTGAAAAACTGTTTTTT	CASSPSGGQGVEKLFF
once	TRBV29-1	TRBD2	TRBJ2-5	TGCAGCGCCGGGACTAGCAGCTACCAAGAGACCCAGTACTTC	CSAGTSSYQETQYF
NA	TRBV7-9	NA	TRBJ1-5	TGTGCCAGCAGCTTTGGGCAGGGGATGCCCCAGCATTTT	CASSFGQGMPQHF
NA	TRBV10-3	NA	TRBJ2-7	TGTGCCATCAAGGGGGGGATCTACGAGCAGTACTTC	CAIKGGIYEQYF
NA	TRBV5-1	NA	TRBJ1-5	TGTGCCGGCAGCTTGGAGGGGCCCTATCAGCCCCAGCATTTT	CAGSLEGPYQPQHF
NA	TRBV25-1	TRBD1	TRBJ1-1	TGTGCCACCAGAGGCGGGTTGGGGGACAGGAGAGCTGAAGCTTTCTTT	CATRGGLGDRRAEAFF
NA	TRBV30	NA	TRBJ1-1	TGTGCCTGGACAACCGGGAACACTGAAGCTTTCTTT	CAWTTGNTEAFF
NA	TRBV10-3	NA	TRBJ2-5	TGTGCCACCAGTGTTAGGGAGCAAGAGACCCAGTACTTC	CATSVREQETQYF
many	TRBV7-2	NA	TRBJ2-5	TGTGCCAGCAGCTTTGAGGGACCAGCATCGAAGACCCAGTACTTC	CASSFEGPASKTQYF
many	TRBV11-2	TRBD1	TRBJ1-4	TGTGCCAGCAGCTTAGTAGGACAGGCTAATGAAAAACTGTTTTTT	CASSLVGQANEKLFF
many	TRBV24-1	NA	TRBJ2-2	TGTGCCACCAGTGACCCTCCCTGGGGCAGCGGGCGTACCGGGGAGCTGTTTTTT	CATSDPPWGSGRTGELFF
NA	TRBV5-1	NA	TRBJ1-3	TGCGCCAGCAGCTTGGTAGAATCTGGAAACACCATATATTTT	CASSLVESGNTIYF
NA	TRBV20-1	NA	TRBJ2-7	TGCAGTGCTCTATTACCGGGACTCCAGATCCCGTACGAGCAGTACTTC	CSALLPGLQIPYEQYF
few	TRBV12-3/TRBV12-4	NA	TRBJ1-2	TGTGCCAGCAGTTCGGGGGGGAACTATGGCTACACCTTC	CASSSGGNYGYTF
few	TRBV29-1	NA	TRBJ2-1	TGCAGCGTTGTAGCTGGACGGTACAATGAGCAGTTCTTC	CSVVAGRYNEQFF
NA	TRBV2	NA	TRBJ1-1	TGTGCCAGCAGTGAATGGAGGGGTGGAGGAATGAACACTGAAGCTTTCTTT	CASSEWRGGGMNTEAFF
many	TRBV19	TRBD1	TRBJ1-5	TGTGCCAGCACCCATTCCGGGACAGGGGCAAGCCAGCCCCAGCATTTT	CASTHSGTGASQPQHF
few	TRBV9	NA	TRBJ1-5	TGTGCCAGCAGCCAGGGACCATATAGCAATCAGCCCCAGCATTTT	CASSQGPYSNQPQHF
NA	TRBV20-1	NA	TRBJ2-5	TGCAGTGCTAGAGGGTCCCCAGGTGAGACCCAGTACTTC	CSARGSPGETQYF
many	TRBV6-1	TRBD2	TRBJ2-5	TGTGCCAGCAGGGTAACTAGCGGGATAGAGACCCAGTACTTC	CASRVTSGIETQYF
many	TRBV29-1	NA	TRBJ1-2	TGCAGCGTTGAGACGAACTATGGCTACACCTTC	CSVETNYGYTF
many	TRBV6-5	NA	TRBJ1-2	TGTGCCAGCAGAAAGGCGAGCGGCTACACCTTC	CASRKASGYTF
few	TRBV19	NA	TRBJ2-7	TGTGCCTGGAATCCAGGGAAGAGCTACGAGCAGTACTTC	CAWNPGKSYEQYF
many	TRBV19	TRBD1	TRBJ1-5	TGTGCCAGTATCCCGGACAGGGTAGGTCGTCAGCCCCAGCATTTT	CASIPDRVGRQPQHF
many	TRBV2	NA	TRBJ2-5	TGTGCCAGCAGTGATCGGCCAGCGTCATCGGAGACCCAGTACTTC	CASSDRPASSETQYF
few	TRBV12-3/TRBV12-4	NA	TRBJ1-1	TGTGCCAGCAGTACCTCCCGTCGCGGGACCACTGAAGCTTTCTTT	CASSTSRRGTTEAFF
NA	TRBV10-3	TRBD2	TRBJ2-7	TGTGCCAGCAGTTCTTCACTAGGGACTAGCGGGAGTGCGTCCTACGAGCAGTACTTC	CASSSSLGTSGSASYEQYF
many	TRBV5-1	NA	TRBJ1-1	TGCGCCAGCACCCATGGGGAAAACACTGAAGCTTTCTTT	CASTHGENTEAFF
many	TRBV4-2	TRBD1	TRBJ1-1	TGTGCCAGCAGCCACGGTACAGGGGTGCAAACTGAAGCTTTCTTT	CASSHGTGVQTEAFF
many	TRBV12-3/TRBV12-4	NA	TRBJ1-5	TGTGCCAGCAGTTTTTCAGGGAGCAATCAGCCCCAGCATTTT	CASSFSGSNQPQHF
many	TRBV11-2	NA	TRBJ1-4	TGTGCCAGCAGCCCGGGGGGAGGGAGGAATGAAAAACTGTTTTTT	CASSPGGGRNEKLFF
many	TRBV19	TRBD2	TRBJ2-7	TGTGCCAGTAGCACGACTAGCGGGAGGATGAAGGAGCAGTACTTC	CASSTTSGRMKEQYF
many	TRBV6-1	NA	TRBJ1-5	TGTGCCAGCATGACAGCCGGCAATCAGCCCCAGCATTTT	CASMTAGNQPQHF